The 19 T cell receptor beta chains reported below all come from one sample, sequenced in a study of blood T cell repertoires in COVID-19. Sequenced by immunoSEQ multiplex PCR; TCRdb stores in-frame clones only, minus some. The sample includes roughly 140,000 clones, about 91% of them seen just once. Sequencing was carried out using peripheral blood. The receptor set was obtained from a human donor in a cohort sampled during active COVID-19.

The chain links TRBV4-1 to TRBJ2-5; 9 bases fit TRBD2. J was trimmed by 4 bases and V by 4 bases; bases with no gene match: 7. The length of the CDR3 is 15 residues. CDR1 and CDR2 (germline): MGHRA, YSYEKL. The CDR3 DNA is TGCGCCAGCAGCCTCGGACTAGCGTTAAGAGAGACCCAGTACTTC. Its translation is CASSLGLALRETQYF.

In this sample, this clone turned up a few times. The chain uses TRBV5-1 and TRBJ2-5; 9 bases agree with TRBD2. After removal of 2 bases from V and 5 bases from J, the junction contained 4 bases not matched to a gene. The CDR3 consists of 14 residues. Looked up from germline, CDR1 is SGHRS and CDR2 is YFSETQ. The CDR3 protein is CASSFRTSAETQYF. The CDR3 DNA sequence: TGCGCCAGCAGCTTCCGGACTAGCGCGGAGACCCAGTACTTC.

The V gene is TRBV5-1, the J gene TRBJ2-7, with 8 bases aligning to TRBD2. The CDR3 spans 13 residues. Looked up from germline, CDR1 is SGHRS and CDR2 is YFSETQ. Trimming at V came to 0 bases and at J to 5 bases, leaving 1 base not matched to a gene. The CDR3 nucleotides are TGCGCCAGCAGCTTGGAACTAGCGGACGAGCAGTACTTC. Its protein product is CASSLELADEQYF.

The sample holds one count of this clone. This rearrangement joins TRBV28 to TRBJ1-6; D is possibly TRBD1 (5 bases). V shed 6 bases and J shed 2 bases, with 8 bases lying between them. CDR3 length: 14 amino acids. Germline V CDR1 and CDR2: MDHEN, SYDVKM. Here the CDR3 DNA reads TGTGCCAGCAGCCAGGGAACCTATAATTCACCCCTCCACTTT. This sequence encodes CASSQGTYNSPLHF. Filled out from reference TRBV28 and TRBJ1-6, the complete variable domain reads DVKVTQSSRYLVKRTGEKVFLECVQDMDHENMFWYRQDPGLGLRLIYFSYDVKMKEKGDIPEGYSVSREKKERFSLILESASTNQTSMYLCASSQGTYNSPLHFGNGTRLTVT.

This clone was seen a few times. The rearrangement joins TRBV13 to TRBJ1-4, with 9 positions matching TRBD1. J lost 17 bases, V lost 3 bases, and 13 bases had no gene match. Germline values: CDR1 PRHDT, CDR2 FYEKMQ (reference sequence). This CDR3 contains 14 residues. The CDR3 nucleotides are TGTGCCAGCAGCTTCGGGACAGGGCCCAATCCACCCTTTTTT. Protein: CASSFGTGPNPPFF.

The chain links TRBV5-1 to TRBJ1-5, with D perhaps matching TRBD1 (5 bases). With 4 bases removed from V and 5 bases from J, the gap between germline ends came to 10 bases. The CDR3 covers 13 residues. From germline, CDR1 is SGHRS and CDR2 YFSETQ. Here the CDR3 reads CASSEMTDQPQHF. The CDR3 DNA reads as TGCGCCAGCAGCGAAATGACAGATCAGCCCCAGCATTTT.

With respect to this clone: The same CDR3 is also encoded by other DNA sequences in this sample. The V call is TRBV9, the J call TRBJ2-5; possibly TRBD2 for D (7 bases). The CDR3 runs to 14 residues. The germline V gene encodes CDR1 SGDLS and CDR2 YYNGEE. With 2 bases removed from V and 4 bases from J, the gap between germline ends came to 12 bases. In nucleotides, the CDR3 is TGTGCCAGCAGCGTGGGCGGGGGCCCAGAGACCCAGTACTTC. Protein product: CASSVGGGPETQYF.

V is TRBV19 and J is TRBJ1-3, with TRBD1 matching 10 bases. Germline V gives CDR1 LNHDA, CDR2 SQIVND (reference sequence). This CDR3 region has 15 residues. The ends lost 5 bases at V and 3 bases at J; junction bases unmatched: 4. CDR3 nucleotides: TGTGCCAGTAGTGTCGACAGGGGGCTTGGAAACACCATATATTTT. Protein sequence: CASSVDRGLGNTIYF.

The rearrangement links TRBV5-5 to TRBJ2-5, with D tentatively TRBD1 (5 bases). Looked up from germline, CDR1 is SGHKS and CDR2 is YYEKEE (reference sequence). This CDR3 is 15 amino acids long. Trimming removed 0 bases from V and 1 base from J, with 10 bases in between. The CDR3 is CASSLEAGPQETQYF. CDR3 in DNA: TGTGCCAGCAGCTTGGAGGCAGGGCCCCAAGAGACCCAGTACTTC.

The V call is TRBV11-1, the J call TRBJ2-2; D unclear. Germline CDR1 SGHAT, CDR2 FQDESV (reference sequence). This CDR3 region has 15 residues. Trimming stripped 3 bases from V and 4 bases from J, with 12 bases between. The CDR3 nucleotides read TGTGCCAGCAGCTTCGGGTTCGTAGGCACCGGGGAGCTGTTTTTT. This encodes CASSFGFVGTGELFF.

This rearrangement joins TRBV5-1 to TRBJ2-5; D might be TRBD2 (7 bases). The CDR3 is 17 amino acids. V was pared by 0 bases and J by 2 bases, with 17 bases between. Per germline, CDR1 SGHRS and CDR2 YFSETQ. This CDR3 is CASSLGGPGGFQETQYF. The CDR3 DNA sequence: TGCGCCAGCAGCTTGGGGGGGCCCGGGGGGTTTCAAGAGACCCAGTACTTC.

The CDR3 DNA is TGTGCCAGCAGCTTAACGGACAGGGGGTACTCCTACGAGCAGTACTTC. This sequence encodes CASSLTDRGYSYEQYF. The V gene is TRBV7-9, the J gene TRBJ2-7; 10 bases match TRBD1. This CDR3 is built from 16 residues. Germline V gives CDR1 SEHNR, CDR2 FQNEAQ (reference sequence). V shed 2 bases, J shed 0 bases, and the junction held 4 bases outside the gene matches.

This chain connects TRBV7-3 to TRBJ2-1, with 15 bases matching TRBD2. With 5 bases clipped from V and 12 bases from J, the junction kept 8 bases outside the gene matches. Germline-derived CDR1 and CDR2 are SGHTA and FQGTGA. The CDR3 has 15 amino acids. CDR3 DNA: TGTGCCAGCAGCAAGACCGGGACTAGCGGGGGGCGGCAGTTCTTC. Translating gives CASSKTGTSGGRQFF.

The V and J genes are TRBV7-6 and TRBJ2-3; D may be TRBD1 (5 bases). The CDR3 sequence is 14 residues long. Trimming removed 6 bases from V and 6 bases from J, with 16 bases in between. Per the germline V gene, CDR1 is SGHVS and CDR2 is FNYEAQ. CDR3 in amino acids: CASSHRRLEDTQYF. The CDR3 nucleotides are TGTGCCAGCAGTCACAGGAGATTGGAGGATACGCAGTATTTT.

The chain uses TRBV24-1 and TRBJ2-2; the match to TRBD1 covers 9 bases. The germline V gene has CDR1 KGHDR and CDR2 SFDVKD. This CDR3 comprises 14 residues. J gave up 7 bases and V 4 bases, and 3 bases lay outside the gene matches. DNA of the CDR3: TGTGCCACCAGTGAGGGACAGGGAATCGGGGAGCTGTTTTTT. Translated, it gives CATSEGQGIGELFF.

V and J are TRBV11-1 and TRBJ2-5; 10 nucleotides match TRBD1. Germline lookup yields CDR1 SGHAT and CDR2 FQDESV (reference sequence). The CDR3 sequence is 16 residues long. Germline trimming cut 4 bases from V and 5 bases from J; bases unmatched to any gene: 10. The CDR3 bases are TGTGCCAGCAGCTCAGGCCGGGACAGGGGAGGCGAGACCCAGTACTTC. Translation gives CASSSGRDRGGETQYF.

The chain has TRBV5-5 and TRBJ1-4; 12 bases line up with TRBD1. Germline lookup yields CDR1 SGHKS and CDR2 YYEKEE (reference sequence). The junction had 3 bases not matched to a gene; V was cut back by 0 bases and J by 3 bases. The CDR3 has 17 residues. The CDR3 DNA sequence: TGTGCCAGCAGCTTGGCGGGACAGGGGGCCTCTAATGAAAAACTGTTTTTT. Its protein is CASSLAGQGASNEKLFF.

This clone was counted a few times. This sequence joins TRBV3-1 (or the pseudogene TRBV3-2) and TRBJ2-5, with 10 bases identical to TRBD2. The trim removed 8 bases at V and 6 bases at J, leaving 9 bases unmatched. Germline CDR1 and CDR2: LGHDT and YNNKEL (reference sequence). The CDR3 covers 14 residues. The CDR3 region is CASAASGGRKTQYF. Written as DNA, the CDR3 is TGTGCCAGCGCGGCTAGCGGGGGAAGGAAGACCCAGTACTTC.

This clone was seen a handful of times. CDR3 DNA sequence: TGTGCCAGCAGTTTAGAGGGTCCAAGTCAGCCCCAGCATTTT. Its protein is CASSLEGPSQPQHF. The chain links TRBV27 to TRBJ1-5; D is unresolved. The CDR3 length is 14 residues. The V gene lost 2 bases and the J gene lost 6 bases, with 11 bases spanning the gap. The V gene's germline CDR1 is MNHEY and CDR2 SMNVEV (reference sequence).